Sequencing of this T cell receptor (beta chain) was carried out in a study of OX40 agonist ivuxolimab in advanced cancers. V gave up 5 bases and J gave up 5 bases, with 17 bases separating them. Germline-derived CDR1 and CDR2 are SGHRS and YFSETQ. This CDR3 region has 15 residues. Patients with a history of autoimmune disease or on systemic immunosuppression were excluded. Comment on this clone: Its antigen remains unknown.

Whole-study findings and limits: Low normalized T-cell clonal expansion was also seen in some nonresponders. At 0.1 to 3.0 mg/kg, clonal expansion of CD4+ and CD8+ blood T cells had occurred by week 6.

Method: immunoSEQ multiplex PCR; TCRdb's copy keeps in-frame clones and lacks some. The table includes 100,000 or so clones, approximately 89% detected once. This specimen consisted of CD4+ or CD8+ T cells sorted from blood, obtained in a trial of the OX40 agonist ivuxolimab. This receptor was identified in an adult with an advanced solid tumor such as melanoma, head and neck, liver or kidney cancer. The chain couples TRBV5-1 to TRBJ2-1; a possible D gene is TRBD1 (6 bases). In DNA, the CDR3 is TGCGCCAGCAGATCCGGACAGCGACTTAACAATGAGCAGTTCTTC. It is translated as CASRSGQRLNNEQFF.